The sample holds a few counts of the clone carrying this TCR beta chain. The data were taken from a study of beta chain features in type 1 diabetes. Between the trimmed V and J ends, which lost 3 bases and 0 bases, there was a span of 12 bases. The germline CDR1 and CDR2 sequences are LNHDA and SQIVND (reference sequence). This CDR3 comprises 16 residues. All of the isolated RNA was reverse transcribed, so expressed TCRB transcripts were sequenced. The average read count of naive, central memory and regulatory T cell samples was about 3.57 million. Data came from immunoSEQ multiplex PCR; TCRdb stores just in-frame clones and leaves some out. This repertoire shows over 700,000 clones, roughly 15% found once; its top ten account for 0.02% to 0.03%. The authors sorted CD4+ naive, central memory, regulatory and stem cell-like memory cells via CD45RO/CCR7/CD25/CD127/CD95/CD27.

The sequencing input was naive CD4+ T cells from blood. The sequence was collected from a woman aged 18-30 years in good health. The chain uses TRBV19 and TRBJ2-1, with D uncertain. CDR3 sequence reads: CASSITRISSYNEQFF. The CDR3 nucleotides are TGTGCCAGTAGTATCACAAGGATCAGCTCCTACAATGAGCAGTTCTTC. Drawing the rest from reference TRBV19 and TRBJ2-1, the complete variable domain is DGGITQSPKYLFRKEGQNVTLSCEQNLNHDAMYWYRQDPGQGLRLIYYSQIVNDFQKGDIAEGYSVSREKKESFPLTVTSAQKNPTAFYLCASSITRISSYNEQFFGPGTRLTVL.